The rows below give T cell receptor beta chains drawn from one sample of a study of beta chain features in type 1 diabetes. The assay was immunoSEQ multiplex PCR, and TCRdb's table has in-frame clones only and misses some. Of around 250,000 clones in the sample, 25% to 30% were seen once. Sequencing was performed on central memory CD4+ T cells from blood. Receptors originate from a man younger than 45 in good health. Each CDR3 is given with its conserved first and last residue. D genes are given only for firm matches. Size is omitted from some rows. Given values are once, few, many or a class for expanded clones.

V gene	clone size	J gene	D gene	CDR3 protein
TRBV25-1	many	TRBJ2-7	.	CASSEVAASSYEQYF
TRBV7-2	.	TRBJ1-5	.	CASGGSSNQPQHF
TRBV6-1	once	TRBJ2-5	.	CASYFRGGGETQYF
TRBV7-2	.	TRBJ1-6	.	CASSLGGGNNSPLHF
TRBV4-1	.	TRBJ1-1	.	CASSSPTANTEAFF
TRBV29-1	few	TRBJ2-3	TRBD2	CSVVGLAGGSDTQYF
TRBV7-7	few	TRBJ2-1	.	CASSPNPSNKREQFF
TRBV13	few	TRBJ1-6	.	CASSDTGQKSHSPLHF
TRBV30	.	TRBJ2-1	TRBD2	CAWSAGLARSEQFF
TRBV25-1	.	TRBJ2-3	TRBD2	CASSEGGTSKGTDTQYF
TRBV13	.	TRBJ2-7	.	CASSLGLLSEQYF
TRBV9	.	TRBJ2-1	TRBD2	CASSVRATSGGRSYNEQFF
TRBV7-8	.	TRBJ2-5	.	CASRLEETQYF
TRBV4-3	.	TRBJ2-1	.	CASSQGARSYNEQFF
TRBV11-2	.	TRBJ2-7	.	CASSLDRKVEQYF
TRBV30	.	TRBJ1-2	.	CAWSVGGYGYTF
TRBV7-2	many	TRBJ1-5	.	CASSLEQGANQPQHF
TRBV30	few	TRBJ2-7	TRBD2	CAWSGLARNEQYF
TRBV10-3	few	TRBJ2-3	TRBD1	CATGTGASDTQYF
TRBV5-1	.	TRBJ2-5	.	CASSWSLQETQYF
TRBV7-2	.	TRBJ2-1	.	CASSLATPTYNEQFF
TRBV14	.	TRBJ2-1	.	CASSPDGTVQFF
TRBV19	.	TRBJ1-2	.	CASMRVNYGYTF
TRBV6-1	.	TRBJ2-7	.	CASSLEGTQIYEQYF
TRBV11-2	.	TRBJ2-3	TRBD1	CASSFTTGGGTDTQYF
TRBV7-9	.	TRBJ1-1	.	CASSLPRVSPEAFF
TRBV20-1	.	TRBJ2-1	.	CSARGASEQFF
TRBV30	.	TRBJ1-6	.	CAWSVAGRPYNSPLHF
TRBV7-9	once	.	.	CASSPRTDYEQYF
TRBV7-9	.	TRBJ1-1	.	CASSLVRGNYVSAFF
TRBV30	.	TRBJ2-7	TRBD1	CAWAPGQGFPHEQYF
TRBV6-5	few	TRBJ2-5	TRBD2	CAISGTTSQETQYF
TRBV11-3	few	TRBJ2-3	.	CASSQGTDTQYF
TRBV29-1	.	TRBJ1-2	.	CSARDGGYTF
TRBV2	few	TRBJ2-6	.	CASRDRTAGANVLTF
TRBV30	.	TRBJ1-2	.	CAWSPGGNYGYTF
TRBV7-9	few	TRBJ2-1	.	CASSFGLRSSYNEQFF
TRBV19	.	TRBJ2-7	.	CASSSTGTSYEQYF
TRBV30	.	TRBJ2-7	.	CAWKWDRGEQYF
TRBV5-6	.	TRBJ2-2	.	CASRRGSTNTGELFF
TRBV28	.	TRBJ1-5	.	CASTMLSRISNQPQHF
TRBV10-3	.	TRBJ2-1	.	CAITQGPSSYNEQFF
TRBV29-1	once	TRBJ2-5	.	CVWTNQETQYF
TRBV5-1	few	TRBJ2-7	.	CASSLVGGSAYEQYF
TRBV9	.	TRBJ2-2	TRBD1	CASTSGTAHTGELFF
TRBV18	many	TRBJ2-2	.	CASSPPLRAGELFF
TRBV5-4	once	TRBJ2-7	.	CASSKDVYEQYF
TRBV28	.	TRBJ2-5	TRBD2	CASSLRGTIQETQYF
TRBV5-1	.	TRBJ2-3	.	CASSLAHRTDTQYF
TRBV25-1	.	TRBJ2-1	.	CASSEESSYNEQFF
TRBV2	few	TRBJ1-5	TRBD1	CASSEKQGNQPQHF
TRBV7-2	many	TRBJ2-1	TRBD2	CASSTSGAYNEQFF
TRBV5-6	few	TRBJ2-4	TRBD2	CASSLGLAGASRNIQYF
TRBV2	many	TRBJ2-3	.	CASSVMDTQYF
TRBV30	.	TRBJ1-1	.	CAWQTGAQGAEAFF
TRBV25-1	few	TRBJ2-1	TRBD1	CASSESGTGRVDEQFF
TRBV2	few	TRBJ2-1	.	CASRKGGVGVSEQFF
TRBV14	.	TRBJ1-1	.	CASSQERVSEAFF
TRBV27	.	TRBJ2-6	.	CAVQENRSGANVLTF
TRBV6-4	.	TRBJ2-3	.	CASSADSGYTQYF